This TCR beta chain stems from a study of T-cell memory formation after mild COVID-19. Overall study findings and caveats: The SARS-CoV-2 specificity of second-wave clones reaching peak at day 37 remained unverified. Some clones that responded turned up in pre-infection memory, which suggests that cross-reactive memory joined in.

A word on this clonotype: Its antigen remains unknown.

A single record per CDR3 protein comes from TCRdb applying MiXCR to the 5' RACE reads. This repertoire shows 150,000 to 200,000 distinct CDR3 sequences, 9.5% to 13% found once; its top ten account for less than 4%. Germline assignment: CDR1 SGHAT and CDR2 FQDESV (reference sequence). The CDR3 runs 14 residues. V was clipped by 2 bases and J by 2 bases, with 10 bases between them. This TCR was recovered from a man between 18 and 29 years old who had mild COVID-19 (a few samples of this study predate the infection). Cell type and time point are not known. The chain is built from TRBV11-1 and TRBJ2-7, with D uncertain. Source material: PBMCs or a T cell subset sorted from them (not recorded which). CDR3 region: CASSLKFGAYEQYF. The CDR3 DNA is TGTGCCAGCAGCTTAAAATTTGGGGCCTACGAGCAGTACTTC.